These 13 T cell receptor beta chains were sequenced from one sample in a study of T cells in Graves' hyperthyroidism and ophthalmopathy. Using RNA transcripts as the source, TCR beta CDR3 regions were amplified. Researchers ran a first-round RT-PCR on the TCR CDR3 using the HTBI primer set. TCRdb used MiXCR to reprocess the multiplex PCR reads, holding one entry per CDR3 protein. The sample includes under 350,000 distinct CDR3 sequences, 15% to 20% of them seen just once. The sequenced material came from blood. The receptors come from a woman in her forties or fifties with Graves' hyperthyroidism.

This clonotype occurred many times. This rearrangement joins TRBV5-1 to TRBJ2-2; maybe TRBD1 (6 bases). CDR1 is SGHRS and CDR2 is YFSETQ in the germline V gene. This CDR3 is 16 amino acids long. V lost 1 base and J lost 7, with 17 bases in between. In DNA, the CDR3 is TGCGCCAGCAGCTTGATAAATGACAGGCTAAACGGGGAGCTGTTTTTT. This translates into CASSLINDRLNGELFF.

The table lists this clonotype with a few counts. The rearrangement uses TRBV6-1 and TRBJ1-5, with unresolved D. V gave up 3 bases and J gave up 4 bases, with 10 bases separating them. The germline gives CDR1 MNHNS, CDR2 SASEGT. This CDR3 comprises 14 residues. CDR3 sequence reads: CASSDLSINQPQHF. CDR3 bases: TGTGCCAGCAGTGATCTTAGTATAAATCAGCCCCAGCATTTT.

This clonotype was found many times. The chain uses TRBV18 and TRBJ2-2; D is unclear. V shed 2 bases and J shed 0 bases, with 10 bases lying between them. The CDR3 contains 16 residues. The germline gives CDR1 KGHSH, CDR2 LQKENI. Here the CDR3 reads CASSPMAATNTGELFF. The CDR3, as DNA: TGTGCCAGCTCACCAATGGCTGCCACGAACACCGGGGAGCTGTTTTTT.

CDR3 DNA: TGCGCCAGCAGCCACGGGACTAGCGGGAGAAATGAGCAGTTCTTC. Its translation: CASSHGTSGRNEQFF. The gene calls are TRBV4-1 and TRBJ2-1; 14 bases agree with TRBD2. V shed 3 bases, J shed 7 bases, and the junction held 2 bases outside the gene matches. Germline V CDR1 and CDR2: MGHRA, YSYEKL. This CDR3 is built from 15 residues.

The genes are TRBV11-2 and TRBJ2-1; TRBD2 might be the D (5 bases). The germline CDR1 and CDR2 sequences are SGHAT and FQNNGV. The CDR3 is 15 residues long. The V and J ends lost 3 bases and 6 bases respectively, with 15 bases between them. CDR3 nucleotides: TGTGCCAGCAGCTTGGGCGGAGGCGCCCTCAATGAGCAGTTCTTC. Protein: CASSLGGGALNEQFF.

This clonotype has at least ten counts. J is TRBJ2-7 and V is TRBV27; 9 nucleotides line up with TRBD1. The CDR3 extends over 15 amino acids. The germline V gene encodes CDR1 MNHEY and CDR2 SMNVEV (reference sequence). With 1 base clipped from V and 4 bases from J, the junction kept 5 bases outside the gene matches. CDR3 nucleotide sequence: TGTGCCAGCAGTTTATTAGGACAGGGGCGATACGAGCAGTACTTC. The encoded protein is CASSLLGQGRYEQYF.

Only a few counts were recorded for this clonotype. The rearrangement links TRBV10-3 to TRBJ2-7; the D is unclear. The CDR3 is 13 residues long. Trimming cost V 8 bases and J 7 bases, with 18 bases left between them. From germline, CDR1 is ENHRY and CDR2 SYGVKD. CDR3 sequence reads: CAIRDGQTWEQYF. The CDR3 DNA reads as TGTGCCATCCGCGATGGCCAGACATGGGAGCAGTACTTC.

The chain combines TRBV11-1 with TRBJ1-2; tentatively, D is TRBD1 (6 bases). V dropped 1 base and J dropped 5 bases, with 11 bases sitting between them. This CDR3 has 14 residues. From germline, CDR1 is SGHAT and CDR2 FQDESV (reference sequence). CDR3 in amino acids: CASSLEAGVYGYTF. In DNA, the CDR3 is TGTGCCAGCAGCTTAGAGGCAGGGGTATATGGCTACACCTTC.

This chain connects TRBV20-1 to TRBJ1-4; D ambiguous. The CDR3 has 12 amino acids. The V end was cut by 1 base, the J end by 7 bases, with 7 bases between. Germline-derived CDR1 and CDR2 are DFQATT and SNEGSKA (reference sequence). This CDR3 is CSARANTEKLFF. In DNA, the CDR3 is TGCAGTGCTAGAGCTAATACTGAAAAACTGTTTTTT.

This clonotype occurred a few times. The rearrangement links TRBV20-1 to TRBJ1-6; D gene ambiguous. The CDR3 covers 15 residues. Trimming pared 2 bases from V and 7 bases from J, leaving 15 bases between. Germline-derived CDR1 and CDR2 are DFQATT and SNEGSKA (reference sequence). The CDR3 DNA follows: TGCAGTGCTAGAAGCGCGTTTTTTGGGAATTCACCCCTCCACTTT. Translating gives CSARSAFFGNSPLHF.

This chain joins TRBV9 and TRBJ1-2; 8 bases fit TRBD1. Germline CDR1 is SGDLS and CDR2 is YYNGEE. Trimming at V came to 4 bases and at J to 7 bases, leaving 12 bases not matched to a gene. The CDR3 runs 15 residues. The CDR3 region has the DNA TGTGCCAGCAGCCAAGATTTCGGACAGGGCTCTGGCTACACCTTC. Residues: CASSQDFGQGSGYTF. Variable domain in full (rest from reference TRBV9 and TRBJ1-2): DSGVTQTPKHLITATGQRVTLRCSPRSGDLSVYWYQQSLDQGLQFLIQYYNGEERAKGNILERFSAQQFPDLHSELNLSSLELGDSALYFCASSQDFGQGSGYTFGSGTRLTVV.

The rearrangement uses TRBV28 and TRBJ2-5; 8 bases are shared with TRBD2. The germline V gene encodes CDR1 MDHEN and CDR2 SYDVKM. CDR3 size: 16 residues. Germline trimming cut 5 bases from V and 4 bases from J; bases unmatched to any gene: 12. CDR3 in amino acids: CASSGTGGDIGETQYF. The CDR3 DNA reads TGTGCCAGCAGTGGGACGGGGGGGGATATAGGAGAGACCCAGTACTTC. Combining the CDR3 with reference TRBV28 and TRBJ2-5 gives the whole variable domain DVKVTQSSRYLVKRTGEKVFLECVQDMDHENMFWYRQDPGLGLRLIYFSYDVKMKEKGDIPEGYSVSREKKERFSLILESASTNQTSMYLCASSGTGGDIGETQYFGPGTRLLVL.

This clonotype showed up many times. The chain joins TRBV20-1 to TRBJ1-2, with a weak D call TRBD1 (5 bases). V gave up 6 bases and J gave up 3 bases, with 17 bases separating them. Per germline, CDR1 DFQATT and CDR2 SNEGSKA (reference sequence). This CDR3 region has 14 residues. Written as DNA, the CDR3 is TGCAGTGCCTCGGTGGGACCGATGGACTATGGCTACACCTTC. It codes for CSASVGPMDYGYTF.